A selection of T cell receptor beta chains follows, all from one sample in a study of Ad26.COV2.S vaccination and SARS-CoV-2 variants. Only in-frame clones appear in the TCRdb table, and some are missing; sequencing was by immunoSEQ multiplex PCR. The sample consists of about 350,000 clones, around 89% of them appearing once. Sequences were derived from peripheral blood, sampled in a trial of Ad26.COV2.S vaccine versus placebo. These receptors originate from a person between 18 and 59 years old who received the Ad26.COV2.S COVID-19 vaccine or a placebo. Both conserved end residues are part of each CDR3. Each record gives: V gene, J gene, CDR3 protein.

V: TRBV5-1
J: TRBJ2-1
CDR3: CASSPGQRTYNEQFF

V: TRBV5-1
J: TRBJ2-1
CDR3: CASKLLAGEGNEQFF

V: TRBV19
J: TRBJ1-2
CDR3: CASSIDTGANYGYTF

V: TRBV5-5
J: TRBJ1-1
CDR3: CASSLNFAGDTEAFF

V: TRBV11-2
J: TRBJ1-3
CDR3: CASSRGEGFGRNTIYF

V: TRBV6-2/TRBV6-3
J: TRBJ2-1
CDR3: CASSYSLDNEQFF

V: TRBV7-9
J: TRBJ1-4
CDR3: CASSPRRQGEEKLFF

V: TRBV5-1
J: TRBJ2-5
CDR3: CASSFKPGGETQYF

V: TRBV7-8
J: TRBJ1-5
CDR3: CASSLAQGLAGNQPQHF

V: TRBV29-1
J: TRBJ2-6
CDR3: CSVVGGAGDPSGANVLTF

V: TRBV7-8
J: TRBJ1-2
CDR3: CASSLDLQGFGYTF

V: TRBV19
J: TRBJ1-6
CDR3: CASRRTGSNSPLHF